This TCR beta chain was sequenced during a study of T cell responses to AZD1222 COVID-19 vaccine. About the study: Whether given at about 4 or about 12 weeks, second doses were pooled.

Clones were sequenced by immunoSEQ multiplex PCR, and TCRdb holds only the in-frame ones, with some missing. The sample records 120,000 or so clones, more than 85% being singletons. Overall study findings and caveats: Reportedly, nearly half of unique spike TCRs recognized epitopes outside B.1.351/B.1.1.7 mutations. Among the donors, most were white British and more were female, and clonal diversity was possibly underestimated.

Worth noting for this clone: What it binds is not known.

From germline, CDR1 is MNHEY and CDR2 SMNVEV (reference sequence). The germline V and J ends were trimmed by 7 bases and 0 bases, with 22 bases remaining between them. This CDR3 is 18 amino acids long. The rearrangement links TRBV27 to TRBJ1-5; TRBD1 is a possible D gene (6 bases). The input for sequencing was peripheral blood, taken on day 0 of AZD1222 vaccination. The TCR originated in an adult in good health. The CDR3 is CASTQWDIFLYSNQPQHF. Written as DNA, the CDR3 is TGTGCCAGCACCCAGTGGGACATCTTCCTTTATAGCAATCAGCCCCAGCATTTT.